This T cell receptor (beta chain) was obtained from a study of blood T cell repertoires in COVID-19. The wider study: The United States, Italy and Spain provided the acute and convalescent COVID-19 samples. PBMCs, B-cell-depleted T cells, or T cells provided the cDNA or gDNA that made up the material.

CDR1 and CDR2 (germline): LNHDA, SQIVND (reference sequence). V lost 5 bases and J lost 4, with 18 bases in between. This CDR3 is 16 amino acids long. Original processing notes: By means of reference gene primer amplification, nucleated cell counts were estimated. Sequencing was performed with immunoSEQ multiplex PCR; in TCRdb, only in-frame clones are kept and a portion is missing. For V, J and clone size, that table is used; D and trimming come from the DNA. Of 200,000 to 250,000 clones listed, approximately 91% are singletons. Sequenced input: peripheral blood. The V gene is TRBV19, the J gene TRBJ2-1; maybe TRBD2 (6 bases). This sequence originates from an older woman with acute or convalescent COVID-19. The CDR3 loop is CASSPAFGGPYNEQFF. As DNA, the CDR3 is TGTGCCAGTAGTCCAGCCTTCGGGGGACCGTACAATGAGCAGTTCTTC. Drawing the rest from reference TRBV19 and TRBJ2-1, the complete variable domain is DGGITQSPKYLFRKEGQNVTLSCEQNLNHDAMYWYRQDPGQGLRLIYYSQIVNDFQKGDIAEGYSVSREKKESFPLTVTSAQKNPTAFYLCASSPAFGGPYNEQFFGPGTRLTVL.